This TCR beta chain was captured in a study of cytomegalovirus exposure and HLA in healthy donors. The study, taken as a whole, reports: Approximately 160 TCR beta chains were listed as cytomegalovirus-associated.

Only in-frame clones appear in the TCRdb table, and some are missing; sequencing was by immunoSEQ multiplex PCR. This table holds roughly 77,000 clones, roughly 94% found once. There are 14 residues in the CDR3. The germline V and J ends were trimmed by 4 bases and 8 bases, with 15 bases remaining between them. The germline CDR1 and CDR2 sequences are MNHEY and SVGAGI. Note on this clone: Its antigen is undetermined.

V gene TRBV6-5 combines with J gene TRBJ2-1; no reliable D call. This sequence originates from a woman younger than 35 in good health and CMV-seronegative. The sample consisted of PBMCs. The CDR3 DNA reads as TGTGCCAGCAGTTTGCCTAGTACCAATCATGAGCAGTTCTTC. Its protein product is CASSLPSTNHEQFF.